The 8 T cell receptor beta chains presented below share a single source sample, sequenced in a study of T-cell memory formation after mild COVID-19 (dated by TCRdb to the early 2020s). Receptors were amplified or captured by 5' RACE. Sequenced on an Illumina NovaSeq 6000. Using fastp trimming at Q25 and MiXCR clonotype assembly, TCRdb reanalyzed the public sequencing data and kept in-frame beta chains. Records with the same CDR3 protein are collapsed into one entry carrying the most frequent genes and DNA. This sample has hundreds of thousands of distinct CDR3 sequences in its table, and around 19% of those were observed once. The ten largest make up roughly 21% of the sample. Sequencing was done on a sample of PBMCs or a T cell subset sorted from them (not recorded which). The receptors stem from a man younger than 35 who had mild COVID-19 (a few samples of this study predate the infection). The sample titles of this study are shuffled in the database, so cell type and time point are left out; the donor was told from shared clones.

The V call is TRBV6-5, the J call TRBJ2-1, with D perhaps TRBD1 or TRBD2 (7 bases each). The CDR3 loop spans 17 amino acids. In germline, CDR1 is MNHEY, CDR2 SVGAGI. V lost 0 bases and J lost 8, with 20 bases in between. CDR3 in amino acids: CASSYSMPQGGFHEQFF. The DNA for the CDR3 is TGTGCCAGCAGTTACTCGATGCCCCAGGGGGGGTTTCATGAGCAGTTCTTC.

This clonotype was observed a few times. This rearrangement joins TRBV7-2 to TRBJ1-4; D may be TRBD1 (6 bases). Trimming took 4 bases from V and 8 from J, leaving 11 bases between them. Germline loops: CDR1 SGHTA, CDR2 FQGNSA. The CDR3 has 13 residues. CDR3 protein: CASSSQGREKLFF. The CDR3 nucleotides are TGTGCCAGCAGCTCGCAGGGGCGGGAAAAACTGTTTTTT.

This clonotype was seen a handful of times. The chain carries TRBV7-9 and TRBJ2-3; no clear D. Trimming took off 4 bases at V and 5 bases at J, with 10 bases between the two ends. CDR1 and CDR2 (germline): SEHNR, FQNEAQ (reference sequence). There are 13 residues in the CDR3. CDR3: CASSWNVGDTQYF. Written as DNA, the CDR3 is TGTGCCAGCAGCTGGAATGTAGGAGATACGCAGTATTTT. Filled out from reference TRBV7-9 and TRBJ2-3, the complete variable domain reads DTGVSQNPRHKITKRGQNVTFRCDPISEHNRLYWYRQTLGQGPEFLTYFQNEAQLEKSRLLSDRFSAERPKGSFSTLEIQRTEQGDSAMYLCASSWNVGDTQYFGPGTRLTVL.

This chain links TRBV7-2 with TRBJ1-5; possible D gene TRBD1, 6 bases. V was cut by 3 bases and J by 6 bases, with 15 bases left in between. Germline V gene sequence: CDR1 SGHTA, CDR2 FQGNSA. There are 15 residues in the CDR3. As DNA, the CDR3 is TGTGCCAGCAGCTTTCAGGGGTACGGAGTTCAGCCCCAGCATTTT. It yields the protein CASSFQGYGVQPQHF.

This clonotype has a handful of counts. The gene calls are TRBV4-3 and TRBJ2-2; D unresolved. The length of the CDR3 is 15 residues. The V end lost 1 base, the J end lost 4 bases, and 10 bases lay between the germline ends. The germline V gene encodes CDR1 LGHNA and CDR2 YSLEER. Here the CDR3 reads CASSQVGFTTGELFF. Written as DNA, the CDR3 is TGCGCCAGCAGCCAAGTTGGGTTTACCACCGGGGAGCTGTTTTTT.

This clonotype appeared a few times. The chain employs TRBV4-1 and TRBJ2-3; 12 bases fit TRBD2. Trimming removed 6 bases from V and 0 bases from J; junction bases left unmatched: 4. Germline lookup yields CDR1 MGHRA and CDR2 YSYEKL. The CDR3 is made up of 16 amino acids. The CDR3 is CASRRLAGGSTDTQYF. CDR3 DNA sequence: TGCGCCAGCAGACGGCTAGCGGGGGGGAGCACAGATACGCAGTATTTT.

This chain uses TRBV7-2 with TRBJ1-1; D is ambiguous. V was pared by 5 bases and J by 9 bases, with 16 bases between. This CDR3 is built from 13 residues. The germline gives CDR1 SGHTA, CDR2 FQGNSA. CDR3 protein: CASSPERARQAFF. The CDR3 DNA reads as TGTGCCAGCAGCCCCGAGAGGGCCAGGCAAGCTTTCTTT.

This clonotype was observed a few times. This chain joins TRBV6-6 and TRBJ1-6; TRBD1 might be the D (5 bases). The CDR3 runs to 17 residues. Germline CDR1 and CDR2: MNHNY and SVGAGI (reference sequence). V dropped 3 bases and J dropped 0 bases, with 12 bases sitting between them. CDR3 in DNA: TGTGCCAGCAGTTATGGGACCGCCAGCTCCTATAATTCACCCCTCCACTTT. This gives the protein CASSYGTASSYNSPLHF.